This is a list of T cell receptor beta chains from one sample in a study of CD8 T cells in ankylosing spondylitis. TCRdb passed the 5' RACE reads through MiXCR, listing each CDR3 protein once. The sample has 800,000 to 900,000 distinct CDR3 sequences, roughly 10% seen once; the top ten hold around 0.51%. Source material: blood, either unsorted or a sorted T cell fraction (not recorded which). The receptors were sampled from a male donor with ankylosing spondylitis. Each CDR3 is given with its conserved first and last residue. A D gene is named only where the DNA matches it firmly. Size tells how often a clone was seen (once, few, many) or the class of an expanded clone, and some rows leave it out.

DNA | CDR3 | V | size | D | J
TGTGCCAGCAGGCCTCTGTCGGGGGACTATGGCTACACCTTC | CASRPLSGDYGYTF | TRBV6-1 | few | . | TRBJ1-2
TGTGCCAGCAGCTCCTGGCGGGACACTGAAGCTTTCTTT | CASSSWRDTEAFF | TRBV7-2 | few | . | TRBJ1-1
TGTGCCACCAGCAGTCGCCAGACAGTCCTGTACAATGAGCAGTTCTTC | CATSSRQTVLYNEQFF | TRBV15 | few | . | TRBJ2-1
TGCAGCGTGGGGACAACCGAAAAACTGTTTTTT | CSVGTTEKLFF | TRBV29-1 | . | . | TRBJ1-4
TGCAGCGTTGGGAATTCGGAATATGAGCAGTTCTTC | CSVGNSEYEQFF | TRBV29-1 | few | . | TRBJ2-1
TGTGCCATCAGTGATCCGGGCCATAGCAATCAGCCCCAGCATTTT | CAISDPGHSNQPQHF | TRBV10-3 | many | . | TRBJ1-5
TGTGCCAGCCGGGACAGGAGCTCCTATAATTCACCCCTCCACTTT | CASRDRSSYNSPLHF | TRBV19 | few | TRBD1 | TRBJ1-6
TGCAGTGCTAGGAATAGCGGGAGACCCGGGCCCTACGAGCAGTACTTC | CSARNSGRPGPYEQYF | TRBV20-1 | few | TRBD2 | TRBJ2-7
TGTGCCAGCAGTCCTCGACAGGGGGAAGACACCATATATTTT | CASSPRQGEDTIYF | TRBV27 | many | TRBD1 | TRBJ1-3
TGTGCCAGCAGCGGGACTAGCCGGGCTCCGGCCCAGTACTTC | CASSGTSRAPAQYF | TRBV9 | . | TRBD2 | TRBJ2-5
TGCGCCAGCAGTCCGTCGGGACTGGATAACAATGAGCAGTTCTTC | CASSPSGLDNNEQFF | TRBV5-1 | many | . | TRBJ2-1
TGCAGTGCCTGGACTTTGGGCGAGACCCAGTACTTC | CSAWTLGETQYF | TRBV20-1 | . | . | TRBJ2-5
TGCAGTGCTAGGACCTCTTTACGCGGGCGGGAGGGCCTCGCCTACGAGCAGTACTTC | CSARTSLRGREGLAYEQYF | TRBV20-1 | many | TRBD2 | TRBJ2-7
TGCGCCAGCAGCTTGGAAGGGGGCGCCTTGATGGGGGCCAACGTCCTGACTTTC | CASSLEGGALMGANVLTF | TRBV5-1 | . | TRBD1 | TRBJ2-6
TGTGCCACCAGCAGAGTACTTGGTCAGCCCCAGCATTTT | CATSRVLGQPQHF | TRBV15 | few | . | TRBJ1-5
TGCAGCGCCCGATCCGGGGCTACAAATGAAAAACTGTTTTTT | CSARSGATNEKLFF | TRBV29-1 | . | . | TRBJ1-4
TGTGCCAGCACCGCGGGCCTAGCGGGTACGCAGTATTTT | CASTAGLAGTQYF | TRBV12-3/TRBV12-4 | . | TRBD2 | TRBJ2-3
TGCAGTGCTAGAGATGGAAGCGGGGGAGAGACCGGGGAGCTGTTTTTT | CSARDGSGGETGELFF | TRBV20-1 | many | TRBD2 | TRBJ2-2
TGCAGTGCTAGAGTCACGGGAGCCAGAATCAATTCACCCCTCCACTTT | CSARVTGARINSPLHF | TRBV20-1 | . | . | TRBJ1-6
TGCGCCAGCAGCGCCCTTAGCGGGACGTACAATGAGCAGTTCTTC | CASSALSGTYNEQFF | TRBV5-1 | . | TRBD2 | TRBJ2-1
TGCGCCAGCAGCCGGACTAGCGGGATCTCCTACAGCGGGGAGCTGTTTTTT | CASSRTSGISYSGELFF | TRBV4-3 | . | TRBD2 | TRBJ2-2
TGCAGCGTTAAGGAGGTAGCGGGAGGAACCTACGAGCAGTACTTC | CSVKEVAGGTYEQYF | TRBV29-1 | . | TRBD2 | TRBJ2-7
TGTGCCAGCAGCTTAGAGGGCAGATACACTGAAGCTTTCTTT | CASSLEGRYTEAFF | TRBV11-2 | few | . | TRBJ1-1
TGCAGTGCTGAAGACGAGACCCAGTACTTC | CSAEDETQYF | TRBV20-1 | few | . | TRBJ2-5
TGTGCCAGCAGGACAGGGAGGAATGAGCAGTTCTTC | CASRTGRNEQFF | TRBV28 | few | . | TRBJ2-1
TGTGCCAGCAGCTTAGAGCGGTACTACGAGCAGTACTTC | CASSLERYYEQYF | TRBV7-2 | few | . | TRBJ2-7
TGTGCCATCAGACCCGGGACAGTCGAAACAGATACGCAGTATTTT | CAIRPGTVETDTQYF | TRBV10-3 | few | TRBD1 | TRBJ2-3
TGCGCCACCTACGGGGGTAACTCTGGGGCCAACGTCCTGACTTTC | CATYGGNSGANVLTF | TRBV5-1 | few | . | TRBJ2-6
TGTGCCAGCAGCCGGGGAGGGTCCAATTCACCCCTCCACTTT | CASSRGGSNSPLHF | TRBV7-3 | . | . | TRBJ1-6
TGCGCCAGCAGCCAAGAACACAGGGGGAGGTTGCCCCTCCACTTT | CASSQEHRGRLPLHF | TRBV4-3 | few | TRBD1 | TRBJ1-6
TGTGCCAGCAGTTACGACCTGACTACTTCTGGCTACACCTTC | CASSYDLTTSGYTF | TRBV6-5 | . | . | TRBJ1-2
TGTGCCACCAGTGATGCTAGCGGGAGTGGAGATACGCAGTATTTT | CATSDASGSGDTQYF | TRBV24-1 | . | TRBD2 | TRBJ2-3
TGCGCCAGCAGATTTGGGGACACCGGGGAGCTGTTTTTT | CASRFGDTGELFF | TRBV5-1 | many | . | TRBJ2-2
TGCAGTGCTAGTTTCGTGATAGCGGGCGGCGAGCAGTACTTC | CSASFVIAGGEQYF | TRBV20-1 | few | TRBD2 | TRBJ2-7
TGCGCCAGCAGCCAAGTGTCCGGAGGCGGGGAGCTGTTTTTT | CASSQVSGGGELFF | TRBV4-3 | few | . | TRBJ2-2
TGTGCCAGCAGTTTAGGAGGGGGGTCCCGTAGTGAGCAGTTCTTC | CASSLGGGSRSEQFF | TRBV12-3/TRBV12-4 | many | . | TRBJ2-1
TGTGCCAGCGCTACTTCCCGGCCGACCGAAGCTTTCTTT | CASATSRPTEAFF | TRBV6-2/TRBV6-3 | . | . | TRBJ1-1
TGCAGTGCTGCGACATACGAGCAGTACTTC | CSAATYEQYF | TRBV20-1 | many | . | TRBJ2-7
TGTGCCAGCAGCAAAGAAAGAGCGGGAGAGGCTGAGCAGTTCTTC | CASSKERAGEAEQFF | TRBV21-1 | many | . | TRBJ2-1
TGTGCCAGCAGCCCCTTCGGCTACCAAGAGACCCAGTACTTC | CASSPFGYQETQYF | TRBV12-3/TRBV12-4 | many | . | TRBJ2-5
TGTGCCAGCAGTCTCATTGGGACTAGCAGCTACAATGAGCAGTTCTTC | CASSLIGTSSYNEQFF | TRBV28 | . | TRBD2 | TRBJ2-1
TGTGCCAGCCACCCCAACACCTACAATGAGCAGTTCTTC | CASHPNTYNEQFF | TRBV12-3/TRBV12-4 | . | . | TRBJ2-1
TGCGCCAGCCTCCGGGGGCTTGGTGGCACAGATACGCAGTATTTT | CASLRGLGGTDTQYF | TRBV4-3 | few | . | TRBJ2-3
TGCGCCAGCAGTGGGGGTACCAATTCACCCCTCCACTTT | CASSGGTNSPLHF | TRBV10-2 | . | . | TRBJ1-6
TGTGCCAGCAGCCTAACGACACCAGGGGGCGAGCAGTACTTC | CASSLTTPGGEQYF | TRBV4-2 | few | TRBD1 | TRBJ2-7
TGTGCCAGCAGTTCCCCGTGGGGGCACTACGAGCAGTACTTC | CASSSPWGHYEQYF | TRBV6-5 | . | . | TRBJ2-7
TGTGCCATCAGTGGGCAGGGCGGACGCACTGAAGCTTTCTTT | CAISGQGGRTEAFF | TRBV10-3 | . | . | TRBJ1-1
TGTGCCAGCGCCAGGGCCCTGAACACTGAAGCTTTCTTT | CASARALNTEAFF | TRBV6-1 | few | . | TRBJ1-1
TGTGCCAGCAGCTTGAGGGCAGGGGGCGGACGTGGCTACACCTTC | CASSLRAGGGRGYTF | TRBV7-2 | . | TRBD1 | TRBJ1-2
TGTGCCAGCAGTTCGTCCGGATTTGCGGGAGGGGTTGGGGATACGCAGTATTTT | CASSSSGFAGGVGDTQYF | TRBV28 | once | TRBD2 | TRBJ2-3
TGTGCCAGCAGCCCGGGGACACAAAAACGGTACAATGAGCAGTTCTTC | CASSPGTQKRYNEQFF | TRBV7-9 | few | . | TRBJ2-1
TGCAGTGCTAAGGCACTTGATCAGCCCCAGCATTTT | CSAKALDQPQHF | TRBV20-1 | many | . | TRBJ1-5
TGCGCCAGCAGCTTAGGACAGTATCCTATACAAGAGACCCAGTACTTC | CASSLGQYPIQETQYF | TRBV5-1 | many | . | TRBJ2-5
TGCAGTGCTCGATCCCCGGGACAGGGAGTCGATGAGCAGTTCTTC | CSARSPGQGVDEQFF | TRBV20-1 | . | TRBD1 | TRBJ2-1
TGCAGTTGCACCGGGAGGGCCCACTACAATGAGCAGTTCTTC | CSCTGRAHYNEQFF | TRBV29-1 | many | TRBD2 | TRBJ2-1
TGTGCCACGACAGGTTACTCGGACACTGAAGCTTTCTTT | CATTGYSDTEAFF | TRBV10-3 | few | . | TRBJ1-1
TGCAGCGTTGAGAGCGGATACGAGCAGTACTTC | CSVESGYEQYF | TRBV29-1 | . | . | TRBJ2-7
TGTGCCATCAGTGTATGGCTCACAGGCTACGAGCAGTACTTC | CAISVWLTGYEQYF | TRBV10-3 | . | . | TRBJ2-7
TGTGCCAGCTCACAGGGACTAGCGGGGAGATCCGTCGGGGAGCTGTTTTTT | CASSQGLAGRSVGELFF | TRBV18 | few | TRBD2 | TRBJ2-2